This T cell receptor (beta chain) originates from a study of identical twins. Trimming left V 6 bases short and J 5 bases short, with 9 bases between. The CDR3 sequence is 12 residues long. Germline CDR1 reads LGHDT; CDR2 reads YNNKEL (reference sequence). The table lists this clonotype with many counts. TCRdb re-derived calls from the 5' RACE reads in MiXCR, one entry per CDR3 protein. This sample carries approximately 150,000 distinct CDR3 sequences, around 3.6% of them seen once, and the ten largest clones take around 8%. This chain uses TRBV3-1 with TRBJ2-3; D perhaps matches TRBD2 (5 bases). The sample taken for sequencing was memory T cells sorted from blood. This TCR was recovered from a young man in good health. The DNA for the CDR3 is TGTGCCAGCAGTCACAGCGGAGATACGCAGTATTTT. Translation: CASSHSGDTQYF.